These 24 T cell receptor beta chains share one sample of origin, sequenced in a study of tumor and adjacent non-tumor tissue in lung cancer. TCRbeta libraries were built with three rounds of nested PCR, modified from ARM-PCR. From the multiplex PCR reads, TCRdb called clonotypes with MiXCR, one entry per CDR3 protein. The table includes 110,000 or so distinct CDR3 sequences, about 61% detected once. The template was RNA from unsorted bulk tissue. This non-tumor lung sample came from over 3 cm beyond the tumor edge. Sequenced material: distant non-tumor lung tissue. The source is a man between 60 and 75 years old with non-small cell lung cancer.

This chain connects TRBV7-8 to TRBJ2-7, with TRBD1 as a possible D gene (7 bases). Trimming took 8 bases from V and 5 from J, leaving 22 bases between them. There are 15 residues in the CDR3. Germline lookup yields CDR1 SGHVS and CDR2 FQNEAQ. As DNA, the CDR3 is TGTGCCAGCGGCCTTGGCGGGACAGTCATCAACGAGCAGTACTTC. As protein: CASGLGGTVINEQYF.

With regard to this clonotype: A much more abundant neighbour one base away suggests this may be a read error. The gene calls are TRBV6-5 and TRBJ2-5; 12 nucleotides line up with TRBD2. CDR1 and CDR2 from the germline V gene are MNHEY and SVGAGI. CDR3 length: 18 residues. V trimming: 6 bases; J trimming: 8 bases; junction bases outside the gene matches: 19. This chain's CDR3 is CASSRTSGETAMGDTQYF. CDR3 nucleotides: TGTGCCAGCAGCAGGACTAGCGGGGAAACGGCGATGGGAGATACCCAGTACTTC.

Concerning this clonotype itself: This may be a read error, as it is one base from a much larger clone. The J gene is TRBJ2-1, the V gene TRBV5-4, with 10 positions matching TRBD2. With 4 bases clipped from V and 6 bases from J, the junction kept 7 bases outside the gene matches. The CDR3 totals 15 residues. Germline assignment: CDR1 SGHNT and CDR2 YYREEE (reference sequence). The CDR3 loop is CASSATSGKPNEQFF. CDR3 DNA: TGTGCCAGCAGCGCAACTAGCGGGAAACCCAATGAGCAGTTCTTC.

As regards this clonotype: One end of the junction fails to match germline, which may point to a read error. J is TRBJ2-7 and V is TRBV29-1; 9 bases are a match to TRBD1. CDR3 length: 13 amino acids. Germline V CDR1 and CDR2: SQVTM, ANQGSEA. The CDR3 DNA sequence: TGTAGCATTGACCTTGGACAGGGGAGAGAGCAATACTTC. Translating gives CSIDLGQGREQYF.

Comments on this clonotype: One end of the junction is discordant with germline, which a read error may explain. V gene TRBV6-6 combines with J gene TRBJ2-1, with D tentatively TRBD2 (7 bases). Germline CDR1 MNHNY, CDR2 SVGAGI (reference sequence). The CDR3 is 13 residues long. The CDR3 region is CAIRGASYNEQVF. CDR3 DNA sequence: TGTGCCATACGGGGGGCATCGTACAATGAGCAGGTCTTC.

This clonotype was counted a few times. The CDR3 does not end in the conserved phenylalanine or tryptophan, so this is likely a read error. The CDR3 sequence is CSVAGGRSTDTQYP. The CDR3 nucleotides read TGCAGCGTTGCTGGCGGGAGGAGCACAGATACGCAGTATCCT. V usage is TRBV29-1 and J usage is TRBJ2-3; 8 bases are a match to TRBD2. CDR3 length: 14 amino acids. CDR1 and CDR2 (germline): SQVTM, ANQGSEA. After removal of 4 bases from V and 0 bases from J, the junction contained 3 bases not matched to a gene.

Of note for this clonotype: Given a much more abundant clone one base away, this may be a read error. This rearrangement joins TRBV12-3 or TRBV12-4 to TRBJ1-2; no reliable D call. The CDR3 spans 16 residues. Trimming took off 8 bases at V and 6 bases at J, with 25 bases between the two ends. DNA of the CDR3: TGTGCCAGCGGCCCACCGGGGTTTAGTGCTGTGGATGGCTACACCTTC. Translated: CASGPPGFSAVDGYTF.

In the case of this clonotype: Since the CDR3 does not end with the conserved phenylalanine or tryptophan, this likely comes from a read error. The V and J genes are TRBV29-1 and TRBJ2-1, with D perhaps matching TRBD2 (5 bases). The CDR3 runs 15 residues. From germline, CDR1 is SQVTM and CDR2 ANQGSEA. This CDR3 reads CSVEGSHNTYNEQFL. CDR3 DNA: TGTAGCGTTGAGGGTAGTCACAACACCTACAATGAGCAGTTCCTA.

This clonotype appeared a few times. The chain has TRBV7-9 and TRBJ1-1; D ambiguous. The V and J ends lost 5 bases and 1 base respectively, with 23 bases between them. This CDR3 contains 18 residues. The germline CDR1 and CDR2 sequences are SEHNR and FQNEAQ (reference sequence). DNA of the CDR3: TGTGCCAGCAGCCCTCGGCGGAGGATTTTTCCGCCGAACACTGAAGCTTTCTTT. Its protein product is CASSPRRRIFPPNTEAFF.

V is TRBV11-2 and J is TRBJ2-1, with D perhaps matching TRBD2 (5 bases). Trimming shortened V by 8 bases and J by 9 bases, and 17 bases separated the two germline ends. Per the germline V gene, CDR1 is SGHAT and CDR2 is FQNNGV. This CDR3 has 13 amino acids. This CDR3 is CASGQWEFPEQFF. The CDR3 nucleotides read TGTGCCAGCGGCCAATGGGAGTTTCCTGAGCAGTTCTTC.

At least ten counts were recorded for this clonotype. The gene calls are TRBV14 and TRBJ1-2; 7 nucleotides match TRBD1. CDR1 and CDR2 (germline): SGHDN, FVKESK. J gave up 5 bases and V 1 base, and 7 bases lay outside the gene matches. The CDR3 extends over 15 amino acids. The DNA for the CDR3 is TGTGCCAGCAGCCAAGGGAGGGGACAGCTATATGGCTACACCTTC. It yields the protein CASSQGRGQLYGYTF.

In this sample, this clonotype turned up many times. The rearrangement links TRBV12-3 or TRBV12-4 to TRBJ2-2; D is unclear. The CDR3 spans 12 residues. V gave up 5 bases and J gave up 5 bases, with 6 bases separating them. CDR3: CASSKSTGELFF. CDR3 bases: TGTGCCAGCAGTAAAAGTACCGGGGAGCTGTTTTTT.

This clonotype was seen a single time. A read error may explain this, as a much larger clone is one base away. Here the CDR3 DNA reads TGTGCCAACACCACCGGGACTCAAGAGACCCAGTACTTC. This codes for CANTTGTQETQYF. The chain combines TRBV7-9 with TRBJ2-5, with D possibly matching TRBD2 (6 bases). V lost 10 bases to trimming and J lost 2 bases, with 14 bases between them. Germline loops: CDR1 SEHNR, CDR2 FQNEAQ (reference sequence). The CDR3 extends over 13 amino acids.

DNA for the CDR3: TGTGCCAGCAGTTATTTGGCAGTAGGGCAGCCCCAGCATTTT. This encodes CASSYLAVGQPQHF. V usage is TRBV6-2 or TRBV6-3 and J usage is TRBJ1-5, with D hard to call. This CDR3 region has 14 residues. Deletions cut 3 bases from V and 7 bases from J, with 13 bases between. Germline values: CDR1 MNHEY, CDR2 SVGEGT.

The table lists this clonotype with a few counts. This may come from a read error, since a much larger clone is one base off. V and J are TRBV6-2 or TRBV6-3 and TRBJ1-5, with D unclear. Per germline, CDR1 MNHEY and CDR2 SVGEGT. CDR3 length: 13 residues. The CDR3 DNA sequence: TGTGCCAGCAGATACTCAGAGGAACACCCCCAGCATTTT. It specifies CASRYSEEHPQHF.

A few counts support this clonotype. A clone one base away is much larger, so this may be a read error. The genes are TRBV12-3 or TRBV12-4 and TRBJ2-3; D possibly corresponds to TRBD2 (5 bases). The V gene lost 8 bases and the J gene lost 10 bases, with 28 bases spanning the gap. This CDR3 spans 16 amino acids. Written as DNA, the CDR3 is TGTGCCAGCGGCCGGACCCTAGGCGGTCAAGGAGGTGCGCAGTATTTT. Translating it yields CASGRTLGGQGGAQYF.

Note on this clonotype: One end of the junction fails to match germline, which may point to a read error. The chain links TRBV4-3 to TRBJ2-1; no reliable D call. This CDR3 is 15 amino acids long. Germline V CDR1 and CDR2: LGHNA, YSLEER. The CDR3: CANSQASSSYNEQFF. The CDR3 nucleotides are TGCGCCAACAGCCAGGCCTCGAGCTCCTACAATGAGCAGTTCTTC.

This clonotype was detected many times. CDR3 region: CASRGSTGNNSPLHF. Here the CDR3 DNA reads TGTGCCAGCAGGGGGTCAACGGGGAATAATTCACCCCTCCACTTT. The rearrangement joins TRBV6-5 to TRBJ1-6, with D unresolved. CDR1 is MNHEY and CDR2 is SVGAGI in the germline V gene. The CDR3 length is 15 residues. With 6 bases removed from V and 5 bases from J, the gap between germline ends came to 14 bases.

With regard to this clonotype: Compared with germline, one end of the junction differs, possibly owing to a read error. The J gene is TRBJ1-1, the V gene TRBV12-3 or TRBV12-4; tentative D call: TRBD1 (6 bases). This CDR3 has 14 amino acids. Here the CDR3 reads CASRLTGINTEAFF. Here the CDR3 DNA reads TGTGCAAGCAGACTCACAGGGATCAACACTGAAGCTTTCTTT.

Remarks on this clonotype: This may stem from a read error, because a much larger clone lies one nucleotide away. The chain carries TRBV6-6 and TRBJ2-3; 12 bases fit TRBD1. J lost 3 bases, V lost 1 base, and 2 bases had no gene match. This CDR3 has 16 amino acids. Germline-derived CDR1 and CDR2 are MNHNY and SVGAGI (reference sequence). CDR3 residues: CASSYLGQGATDTQYF. CDR3 DNA: TGTGCCAGCAGTTACTTGGGACAGGGGGCTACAGATACGCAGTATTTT.

Note on this clonotype: This clone may be a read error of a much larger clone one base away. This rearrangement joins TRBV24-1 to TRBJ2-1, with a possible D match to TRBD2 (7 bases). CDR1 and CDR2 from the germline V gene are KGHDR and SFDVKD. The CDR3 loop spans 16 amino acids. CDR3 in DNA: TGTGCCTCCAGTGATTTGGGGGGGCGTCGAACCAATGAGCAGTTCTTC. It is translated as CASSDLGGRRTNEQFF.

As to this clonotype: Likely a read error: the CDR3 ends without its conserved phenylalanine or tryptophan. V gene TRBV4-2 combines with J gene TRBJ1-2; no firm D call. Per germline, CDR1 LGHNA and CDR2 YNFKEQ. The CDR3 is 16 residues long. The CDR3 loop reads CASSPSSGEANYCYTL. For the CDR3, the DNA is TGTGCCAGCAGCCCCAGTTCTGGGGAAGCGAACTATTGCTACACCCTC.

Of note for this clonotype: Because it lacks the conserved phenylalanine or tryptophan at the end, this CDR3 is likely a read error. The DNA is left out, because the CDR3 cannot be placed on it with certainty; the CDR3 is given as TCRdb lists it. CDR3 sequence reads: CTSRATGAPYEQYS. The chain links TRBV10-2 to TRBJ2-7; TRBD1 is the table's D call, not checked against the DNA. The CDR3 numbers 14 amino acids, ends counted. The germline V gene has CDR1 WSHSY and CDR2 SAAADI.

The chain uses TRBV5-5 and TRBJ1-1; 7 positions agree with TRBD1. CDR3 length: 12 amino acids. The V gene's germline CDR1 is SGHKS and CDR2 YYEKEE (reference sequence). CDR3 in amino acids: CESSATGFEAFF. The CDR3, as DNA: TGTGAAAGCAGCGCGACAGGGTTTGAAGCTTTCTTT. Combining the CDR3 with reference TRBV5-5 and TRBJ1-1 gives the whole variable domain DAGVTQSPTHLIKTRGQQVTLRCSPISGHKSVSWYQQVLGQGPQFIFQYYEKEERGRGNFPDRFSARQFPNYSSELNVNALLLGDSALYLCESSATGFEAFFGQGTRLTVV.